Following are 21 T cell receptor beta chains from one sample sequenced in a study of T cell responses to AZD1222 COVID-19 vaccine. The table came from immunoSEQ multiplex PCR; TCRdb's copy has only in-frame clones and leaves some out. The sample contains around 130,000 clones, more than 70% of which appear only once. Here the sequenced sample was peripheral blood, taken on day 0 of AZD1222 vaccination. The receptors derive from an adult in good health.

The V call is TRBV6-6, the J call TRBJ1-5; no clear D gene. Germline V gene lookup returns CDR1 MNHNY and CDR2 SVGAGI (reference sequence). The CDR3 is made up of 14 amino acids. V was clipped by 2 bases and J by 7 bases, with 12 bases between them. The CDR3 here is CASSYGRAYQPQHF. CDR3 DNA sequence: TGTGCCAGCAGTTACGGTAGGGCGTACCAGCCCCAGCATTTT.

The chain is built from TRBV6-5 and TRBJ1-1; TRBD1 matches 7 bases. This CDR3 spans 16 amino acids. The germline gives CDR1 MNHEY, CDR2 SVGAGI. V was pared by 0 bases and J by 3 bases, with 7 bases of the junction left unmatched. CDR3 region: CASSYSMGTADTEAFF. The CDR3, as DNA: TGTGCCAGCAGTTACTCGATGGGGACAGCGGACACTGAAGCTTTCTTT.

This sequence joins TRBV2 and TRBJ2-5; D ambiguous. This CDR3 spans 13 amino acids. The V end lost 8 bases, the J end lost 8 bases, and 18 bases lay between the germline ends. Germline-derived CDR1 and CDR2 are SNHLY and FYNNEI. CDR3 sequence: CASVAGLPPTQYF. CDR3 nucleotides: TGTGCCAGCGTGGCTGGGCTACCGCCCACCCAGTACTTC.

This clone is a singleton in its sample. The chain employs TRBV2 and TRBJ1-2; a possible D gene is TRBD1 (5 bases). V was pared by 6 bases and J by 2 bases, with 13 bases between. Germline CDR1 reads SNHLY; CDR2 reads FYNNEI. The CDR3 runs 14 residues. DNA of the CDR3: TGTGCCAGCAGAGCGCGGACACTCAACTATGGCTACACCTTC. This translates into CASRARTLNYGYTF.

The CDR3 DNA follows: TGTGCCAGCTCATCCCCCGAAAGCGGGATGGGACCCGAGCAGTACTTC. Protein product: CASSSPESGMGPEQYF. The V call is TRBV18, the J call TRBJ2-7, with 7 bases identical to TRBD2. Germline CDR1 is KGHSH and CDR2 is LQKENI. V lost 5 bases to trimming and J lost 6 bases; unmatched junction nucleotides: 16. The CDR3 is 16 amino acids.

The CDR3 spells CAWRPGQFTYEQYF. The CDR3 DNA follows: TGTGCCTGGAGGCCGGGACAGTTTACCTACGAGCAGTACTTC. The chain links TRBV30 to TRBJ2-7; 7 positions match TRBD1. The CDR3 loop spans 14 amino acids. Germline trimming cut 3 bases from V and 2 bases from J; bases unmatched to any gene: 7. Per germline, CDR1 GTSNPN and CDR2 SVGIG (reference sequence).

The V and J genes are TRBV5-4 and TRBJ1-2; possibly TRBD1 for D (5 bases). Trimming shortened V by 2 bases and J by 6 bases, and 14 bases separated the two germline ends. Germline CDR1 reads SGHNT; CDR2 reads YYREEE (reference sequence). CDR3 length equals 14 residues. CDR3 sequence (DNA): TGTGCCAGCAGCTTCATTCAGGGTATTCATGGCTACACCTTC. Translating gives CASSFIQGIHGYTF.

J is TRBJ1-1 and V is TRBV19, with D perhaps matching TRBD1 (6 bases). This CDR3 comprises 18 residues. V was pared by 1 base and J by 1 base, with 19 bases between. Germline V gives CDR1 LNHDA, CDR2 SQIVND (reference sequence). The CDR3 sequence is CASSIVLRVRGRNTEAFF. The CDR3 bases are TGTGCCAGTAGTATAGTACTCCGGGTCAGGGGACGGAACACTGAAGCTTTCTTT.

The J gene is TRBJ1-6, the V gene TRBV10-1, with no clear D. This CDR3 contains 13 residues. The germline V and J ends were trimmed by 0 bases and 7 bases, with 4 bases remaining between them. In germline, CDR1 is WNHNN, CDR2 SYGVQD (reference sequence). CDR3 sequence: CASSESMNSPLHF. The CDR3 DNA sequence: TGCGCCAGCAGTGAGTCGATGAATTCACCCCTCCACTTT.

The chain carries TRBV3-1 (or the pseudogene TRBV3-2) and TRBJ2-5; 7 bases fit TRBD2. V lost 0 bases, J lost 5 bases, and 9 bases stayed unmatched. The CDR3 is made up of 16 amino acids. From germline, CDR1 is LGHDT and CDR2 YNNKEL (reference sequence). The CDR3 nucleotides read TGTGCCAGCAGCCAAGATCTCGGACTAGTGGCCGAGACCCAGTACTTC. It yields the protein CASSQDLGLVAETQYF.

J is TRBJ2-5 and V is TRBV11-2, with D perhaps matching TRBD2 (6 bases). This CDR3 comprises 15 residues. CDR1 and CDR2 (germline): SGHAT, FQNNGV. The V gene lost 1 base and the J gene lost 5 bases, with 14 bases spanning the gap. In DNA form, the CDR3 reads TGTGCCAGCAGCTTAGCGGGAGTAGGAGGCGAGACCCAGTACTTC. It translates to CASSLAGVGGETQYF. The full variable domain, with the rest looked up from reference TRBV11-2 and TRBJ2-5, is EAGVAQSPRYKIIEKRQSVAFWCNPISGHATLYWYQQILGQGPKLLIQFQNNGVVDDSQLPKDRFSAERLKGVDSTLKIQPAKLEDSAVYLCASSLAGVGGETQYFGPGTRLLVL.

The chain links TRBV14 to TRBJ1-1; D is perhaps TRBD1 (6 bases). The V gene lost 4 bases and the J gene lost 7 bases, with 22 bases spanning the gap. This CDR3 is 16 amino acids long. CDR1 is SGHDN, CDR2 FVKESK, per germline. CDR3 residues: CASSPTGIILGSEAFF. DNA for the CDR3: TGTGCCAGCAGCCCTACAGGGATCATCCTGGGGAGTGAAGCTTTCTTT.

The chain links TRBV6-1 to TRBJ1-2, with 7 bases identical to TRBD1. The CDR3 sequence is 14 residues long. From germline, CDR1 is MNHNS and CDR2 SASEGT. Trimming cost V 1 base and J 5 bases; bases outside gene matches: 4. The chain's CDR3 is CASSEDPGGYGYTF. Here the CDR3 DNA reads TGTGCCAGCAGTGAAGACCCAGGGGGTTATGGCTACACCTTC.

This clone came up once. CDR3 region: CASSRRGYGGRTDTQYF. As DNA, the CDR3 is TGCGCCAGCAGCCGGAGGGGTTACGGGGGGCGCACAGATACGCAGTATTTT. V gene TRBV5-1 combines with J gene TRBJ2-3; D is possibly TRBD2 (7 bases). V lost 4 bases, J lost 1 base, and 19 bases lay in between. Germline V CDR1 and CDR2: SGHRS, YFSETQ. The CDR3 sequence is 17 residues long.

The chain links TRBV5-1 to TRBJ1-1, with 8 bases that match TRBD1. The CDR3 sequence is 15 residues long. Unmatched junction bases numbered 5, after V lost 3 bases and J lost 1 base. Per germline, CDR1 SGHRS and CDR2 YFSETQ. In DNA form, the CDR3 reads TGCGCCAGCAGCTCCCAGGGGGCCGGGAACACTGAAGCTTTCTTT. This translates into CASSSQGAGNTEAFF.

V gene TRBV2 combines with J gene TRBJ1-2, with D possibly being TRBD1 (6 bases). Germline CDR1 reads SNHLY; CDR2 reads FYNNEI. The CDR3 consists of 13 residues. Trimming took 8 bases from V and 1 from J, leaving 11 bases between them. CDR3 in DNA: TGTGCCAGCCAGACAGGAGATAACTATGGCTACACCTTC. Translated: CASQTGDNYGYTF.

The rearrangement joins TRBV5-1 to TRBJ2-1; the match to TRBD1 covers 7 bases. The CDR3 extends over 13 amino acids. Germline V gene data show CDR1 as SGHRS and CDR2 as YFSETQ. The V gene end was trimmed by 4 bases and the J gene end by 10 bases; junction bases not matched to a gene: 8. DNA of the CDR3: TGCGCCAGCAGCCCTGCGACAGGGCAAGAGCAGTTCTTC. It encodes CASSPATGQEQFF.

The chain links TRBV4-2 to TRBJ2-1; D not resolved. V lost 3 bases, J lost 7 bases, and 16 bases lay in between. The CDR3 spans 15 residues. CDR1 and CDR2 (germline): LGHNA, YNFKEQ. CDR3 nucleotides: TGTGCCAGCAGCCATTTGGTTGTAGGGATTAATGAGCAGTTCTTC. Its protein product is CASSHLVVGINEQFF.

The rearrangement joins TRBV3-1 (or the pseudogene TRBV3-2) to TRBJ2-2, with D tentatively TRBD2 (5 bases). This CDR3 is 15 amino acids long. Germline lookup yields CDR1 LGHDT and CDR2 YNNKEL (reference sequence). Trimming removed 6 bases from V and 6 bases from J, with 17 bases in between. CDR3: CASRPRPGNAGELFF. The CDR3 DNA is TGTGCCAGCAGACCACGACCGGGGAATGCCGGGGAGCTGTTTTTT.

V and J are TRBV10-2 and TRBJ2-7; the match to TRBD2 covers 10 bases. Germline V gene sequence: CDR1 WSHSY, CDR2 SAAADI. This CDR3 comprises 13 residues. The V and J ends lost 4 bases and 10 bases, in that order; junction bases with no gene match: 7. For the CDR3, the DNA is TGCGCCAGCAGTGTAAGGCTAGCGGGAGACCAGTACTTC. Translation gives CASSVRLAGDQYF.

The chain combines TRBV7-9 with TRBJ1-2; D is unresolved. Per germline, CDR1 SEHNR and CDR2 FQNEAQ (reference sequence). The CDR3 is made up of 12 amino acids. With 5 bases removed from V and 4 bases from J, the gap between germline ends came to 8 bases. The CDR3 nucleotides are TGTGCCAGCAGCCTAAACAGCTATGGCTACACCTTC. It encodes CASSLNSYGYTF.